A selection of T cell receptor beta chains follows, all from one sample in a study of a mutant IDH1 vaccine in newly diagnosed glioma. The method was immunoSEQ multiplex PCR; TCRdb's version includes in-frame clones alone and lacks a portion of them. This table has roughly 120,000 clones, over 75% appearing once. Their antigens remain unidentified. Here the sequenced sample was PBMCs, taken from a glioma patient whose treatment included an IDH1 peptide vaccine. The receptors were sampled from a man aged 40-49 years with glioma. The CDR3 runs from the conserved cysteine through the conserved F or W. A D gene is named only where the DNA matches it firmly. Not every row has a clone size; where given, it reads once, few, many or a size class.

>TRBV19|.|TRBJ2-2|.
CASSIDPGSPGELFF
TGTGCCAGTAGTATAGATCCGGGGTCCCCCGGGGAGCTGTTTTTT
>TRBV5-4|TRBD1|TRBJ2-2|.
CASSFEGARTGELFF
TGTGCCAGCAGCTTTGAGGGGGCGCGCACCGGGGAGCTGTTTTTT
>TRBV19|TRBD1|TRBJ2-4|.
CASSTRDRGGKNIQYF
TGTGCCAGTAGTACTCGGGACAGAGGGGGCAAAAACATTCAGTACTTC
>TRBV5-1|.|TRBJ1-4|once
CASSFQGGAELFF
TGCGCCAGCAGCTTCCAGGGAGGAGCGGAACTGTTTTTT
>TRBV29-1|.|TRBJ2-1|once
CSVGGGGPEQFF
TGCAGCGTTGGAGGGGGGGGTCCTGAGCAGTTCTTC
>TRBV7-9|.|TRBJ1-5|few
CASSSQPGGSNQPQHF
TGTGCCAGCAGCTCCCAACCGGGGGGCTCCAATCAGCCCCAGCATTTT
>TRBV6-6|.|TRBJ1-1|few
CASSFSGTTEAFF
TGTGCCAGCAGTTTCTCAGGGACCACTGAAGCTTTCTTT
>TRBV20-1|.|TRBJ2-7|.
CSAADSHEQYF
TGCAGTGCTGCCGACAGCCACGAGCAGTACTTC
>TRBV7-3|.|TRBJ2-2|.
CASSPGQGSLAGELFF
TGTGCCAGCAGCCCTGGTCAAGGTTCGCTTGCCGGGGAGCTGTTTTTT
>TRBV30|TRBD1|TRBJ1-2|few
CAWSATGIRDGYTF
TGTGCCTGGAGTGCGACAGGGATTCGGGATGGCTACACCTTC
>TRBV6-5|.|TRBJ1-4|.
CASSYGAGNNEKLFF
TGTGCCAGCAGTTATGGGGCAGGAAATAATGAAAAACTGTTTTTT
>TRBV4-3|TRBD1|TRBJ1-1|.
CASSQVPGGRTEAFF
TGCGCCAGCAGCCAAGTCCCAGGGGGGCGGACTGAAGCTTTCTTT
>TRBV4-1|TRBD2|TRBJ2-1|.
CASSQVGLAGINEQFF
TGCGCCAGCAGCCAAGTGGGCTTAGCGGGGATCAATGAGCAGTTCTTC
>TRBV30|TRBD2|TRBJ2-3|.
CAWSVSGGRTDTQYF
TGTGCCTGGAGTGTATCGGGGGGTCGCACAGATACGCAGTATTTT
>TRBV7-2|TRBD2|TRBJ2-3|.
CASSPGTSGRGFTDTQYF
TGTGCCAGCAGCCCCGGGACTAGCGGGAGAGGGTTCACGGATACGCAGTATTTT
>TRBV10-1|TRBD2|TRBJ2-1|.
CASSDPSGGYNEQFF
TGCGCCAGCAGTGATCCTAGCGGGGGCTACAATGAGCAGTTCTTC
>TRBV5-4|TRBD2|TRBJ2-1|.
CASSLRLADNEQFF
TGTGCCAGCAGCTTGCGGCTAGCGGACAATGAGCAGTTCTTC
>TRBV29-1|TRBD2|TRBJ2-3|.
CSVDPGTSGFTDTQYF
TGCAGCGTTGACCCCGGGACTAGCGGATTCACAGATACGCAGTATTTT
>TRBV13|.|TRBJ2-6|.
CASSSSGTGLFGANVLTF
TGTGCCAGCAGCTCCTCGGGGACGGGCCTCTTTGGGGCCAACGTCCTGACTTTC
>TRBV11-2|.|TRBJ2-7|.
CASSIHRDGLSYEQYF
TGTGCCAGCAGCATACACCGGGACGGCCTCTCCTACGAGCAGTACTTC
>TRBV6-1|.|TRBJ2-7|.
CATRAGESPSYEQYF
TGTGCCACCCGGGCAGGGGAGTCCCCTTCATACGAGCAGTACTTC
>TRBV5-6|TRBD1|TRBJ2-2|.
CASSRGQGATGELFF
TGTGCCAGCAGCCGAGGACAGGGGGCAACCGGGGAGCTGTTTTTT
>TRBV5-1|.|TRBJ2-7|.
CASSLVMRGPTYEQYF
TGCGCCAGCAGCTTGGTAATGAGGGGACCTACCTACGAGCAGTACTTC
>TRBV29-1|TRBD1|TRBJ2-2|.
CSVGQGMNTGELFF
TGCAGCGTTGGACAGGGGATGAACACCGGGGAGCTGTTTTTT
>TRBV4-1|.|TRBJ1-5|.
CASSQVTGSSVTQHF
TGCGCCAGCAGCCAAGTCACAGGGTCTTCAGTGACCCAGCATTTT
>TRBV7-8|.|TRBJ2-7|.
CASSPTGYKQYF
TGTGCCAGCAGCCCCACAGGGTACAAGCAGTACTTC
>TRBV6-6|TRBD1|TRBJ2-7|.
CASTQTGQGLYEQYF
TGTGCCAGCACCCAGACCGGACAGGGACTCTACGAGCAGTACTTC
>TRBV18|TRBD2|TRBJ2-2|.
CASSSLAGGGTGELFF
TGTGCCAGCTCATCACTAGCGGGAGGTGGCACCGGGGAGCTGTTTTTT
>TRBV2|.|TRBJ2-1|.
CASSELGGDWEQFF
TGTGCCAGCAGTGAGCTGGGCGGGGACTGGGAGCAGTTCTTC
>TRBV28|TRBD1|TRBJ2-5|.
CASTPTGGEETQYF
TGTGCCAGCACCCCGACAGGGGGCGAGGAGACCCAGTACTTC
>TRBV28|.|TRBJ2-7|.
CASSLAGVYEQYF
TGTGCCAGCAGTTTAGCCGGGGTATACGAGCAGTACTTC
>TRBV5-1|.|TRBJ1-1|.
CASSVSGHRRNTEAFF
TGCGCCAGCAGTGTCTCGGGACATCGTAGAAACACTGAAGCTTTCTTT
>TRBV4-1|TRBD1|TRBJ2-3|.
CASSQRSQGVTDTQYF
TGCGCCAGCAGCCAAAGATCACAGGGGGTCACAGATACGCAGTATTTT
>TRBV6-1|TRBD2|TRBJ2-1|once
CASSEVAGGFYNEQFF
TGTGCCAGCAGTGAAGTAGCGGGGGGATTCTACAATGAGCAGTTCTTC
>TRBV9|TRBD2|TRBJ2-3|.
CASSVASGGTDTQYF
TGTGCCAGCAGCGTCGCTAGCGGGGGCACAGATACGCAGTATTTT
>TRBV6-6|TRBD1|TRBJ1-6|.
CASRDRAFVILHF
TGTGCCAGCCGAGACAGGGCCTTTGTCATCCTCCACTTT
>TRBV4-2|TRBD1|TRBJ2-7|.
CASSQGSGGFNEQYF
TGTGCCAGCAGCCAAGGTTCAGGGGGTTTCAACGAGCAGTACTTC
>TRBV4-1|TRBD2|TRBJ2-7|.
CASSQGGGIPYEQYF
TGCGCCAGCAGCCAAGGGGGAGGGATCCCCTACGAGCAGTACTTC
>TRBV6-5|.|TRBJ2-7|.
CATLPDGTSSYEQYF
TGTGCCACCCTTCCCGACGGGACAAGCTCCTACGAGCAGTACTTC
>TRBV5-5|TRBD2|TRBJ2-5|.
CASSFVLADLQTRQTQYF
TGTGCCAGCAGCTTCGTGCTAGCGGACCTGCAGACGCGCCAGACCCAGTACTTC
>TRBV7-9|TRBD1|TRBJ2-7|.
CASSNDRAYSYEQYF
TGTGCCAGCAGCAATGACAGGGCCTACTCCTACGAGCAGTACTTC
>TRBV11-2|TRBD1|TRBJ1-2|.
CASSWDRGLDGYTF
TGTGCCAGCAGCTGGGACAGGGGCTTAGACGGCTACACCTTC
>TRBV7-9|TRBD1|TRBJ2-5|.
CASSQPGQGAGETQYF
TGTGCCAGCAGCCAGCCTGGGCAGGGGGCAGGGGAGACCCAGTACTTC
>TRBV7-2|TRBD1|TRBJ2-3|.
CASSYYATTGGGTDTQYF
TGTGCCAGCAGCTACTACGCCACTACAGGGGGCGGCACAGATACGCAGTATTTT
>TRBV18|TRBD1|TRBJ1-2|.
CASSPDMTGVSVGYTF
TGTGCCAGCTCACCGGACATGACAGGGGTATCGGTCGGCTACACCTTC
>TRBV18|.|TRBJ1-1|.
CASSLRQTNTEAFF
TGTGCCAGCTCACTGCGACAGACGAACACTGAAGCTTTCTTT
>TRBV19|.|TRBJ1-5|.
CASSIDSVKSNQPQHF
TGTGCCAGTAGTATAGATTCAGTAAAAAGCAATCAGCCCCAGCATTTT
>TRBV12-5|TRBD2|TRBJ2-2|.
CASGLAASGRVTGELFF
TGTGCTAGTGGTTTGGCCGCTAGCGGGAGGGTAACCGGGGAGCTGTTTTTT
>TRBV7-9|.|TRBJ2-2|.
CASSLPGGVNTGELFF
TGTGCCAGCAGCTTACCAGGGGGGGTCAACACCGGGGAGCTGTTTTTT
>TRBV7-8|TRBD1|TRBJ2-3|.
CASSLGTGSTDTQYF
TGTGCCAGCAGCTTAGGGACAGGGTCTACAGATACGCAGTATTTT
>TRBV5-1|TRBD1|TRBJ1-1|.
CASSPLTGKIMNTEAFF
TGCGCCAGCAGCCCCCTGACAGGGAAAATCATGAACACTGAAGCTTTCTTT
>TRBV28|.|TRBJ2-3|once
CASSPGRREDGTDTQYF
TGTGCCAGCAGTCCCGGACGGAGGGAAGATGGCACAGATACGCAGTATTTT
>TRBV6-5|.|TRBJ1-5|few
CASSYSSSGKRTQHF
TGTGCCAGCAGTTACTCATCTTCAGGGAAGAGGACCCAGCATTTT
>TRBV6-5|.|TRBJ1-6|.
CASSDPGDNSPLHF
TGTGCCAGCTCTGATCCGGGCGATAATTCACCCCTCCACTTT
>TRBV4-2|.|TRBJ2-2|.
CASSQDWRVNTGELFF
TGTGCCAGCAGCCAAGATTGGCGAGTGAACACCGGGGAGCTGTTTTTT
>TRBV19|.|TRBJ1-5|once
CASSMGGGQPQHF
TGTGCCAGTAGTATGGGGGGGGGTCAGCCCCAGCATTTT